This TCR beta chain was sequenced during a study of blood T cells in healthy people across ages. General study points: A roughly linear age-dependent decrease characterized TCR beta diversity per million T cells.

Extracted total RNA amounted to at least 5.5 micrograms for each sample. A sample-barcoded 5' primer and a J-beta primer mix were used in a second PCR of about 7 to 12 cycles. TCRdb ran MiXCR on the 5' RACE reads and lists one entry per CDR3 protein. The data show fewer than 900,000 distinct CDR3 sequences, roughly 43% seen once. On this clonotype itself: Its specificity is not known.

The CDR3 is 14 residues long. V was cut by 1 base and J by 9 bases, with 13 bases left in between. The germline CDR1 and CDR2 sequences are SEHNR and FQNEAQ (reference sequence). The sequencing input was blood. This receptor was taken from a woman aged 55-69 years in good health. The chain has TRBV7-9 and TRBJ2-1, with no clear D. The chain's CDR3 is CASSLVQVAVEQFF. CDR3 nucleotide sequence: TGTGCCAGCAGCTTAGTGCAGGTGGCGGTTGAGCAGTTCTTC.